This TCR beta chain was found in a study of cytomegalovirus exposure and HLA in healthy donors. The CDR3 contains 15 residues. Germline V gene lookup returns CDR1 MNHEY and CDR2 SMNVEV (reference sequence). The trim removed 1 base at V and 9 bases at J, leaving 6 bases unmatched. PCR primers comprised 60 Vbeta and 13 Jbeta primers. TCRdb's copy holds only in-frame clones and misses some; the assay was immunoSEQ multiplex PCR. The sample yields over 100,000 clones, 50% to 65% seen once. Source material: PBMCs. The chain joins TRBV27 to TRBJ1-6, with 7 positions matching TRBD1. This TCR was sampled from a man aged 40-49 years in good health and CMV-seropositive. The CDR3 loop is CASSLLQGLGSPLHF. CDR3 nucleotide sequence: TGTGCCAGCAGTTTATTACAGGGGTTAGGTTCACCCCTCCACTTT.